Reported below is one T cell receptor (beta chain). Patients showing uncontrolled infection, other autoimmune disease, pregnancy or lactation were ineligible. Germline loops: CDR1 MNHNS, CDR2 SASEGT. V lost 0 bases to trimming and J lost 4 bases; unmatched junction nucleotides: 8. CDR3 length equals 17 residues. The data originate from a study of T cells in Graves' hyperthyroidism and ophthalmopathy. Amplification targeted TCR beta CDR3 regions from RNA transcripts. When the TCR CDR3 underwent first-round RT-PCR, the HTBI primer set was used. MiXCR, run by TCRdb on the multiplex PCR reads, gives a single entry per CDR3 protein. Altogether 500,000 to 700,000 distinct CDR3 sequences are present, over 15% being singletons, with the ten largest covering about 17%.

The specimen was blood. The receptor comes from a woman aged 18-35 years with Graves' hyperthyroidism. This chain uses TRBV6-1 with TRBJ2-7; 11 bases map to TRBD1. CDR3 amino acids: CASSEALGQGVGYEQYF. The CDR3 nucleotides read TGTGCCAGCAGTGAAGCTTTGGGACAGGGGGTCGGTTACGAGCAGTACTTC.